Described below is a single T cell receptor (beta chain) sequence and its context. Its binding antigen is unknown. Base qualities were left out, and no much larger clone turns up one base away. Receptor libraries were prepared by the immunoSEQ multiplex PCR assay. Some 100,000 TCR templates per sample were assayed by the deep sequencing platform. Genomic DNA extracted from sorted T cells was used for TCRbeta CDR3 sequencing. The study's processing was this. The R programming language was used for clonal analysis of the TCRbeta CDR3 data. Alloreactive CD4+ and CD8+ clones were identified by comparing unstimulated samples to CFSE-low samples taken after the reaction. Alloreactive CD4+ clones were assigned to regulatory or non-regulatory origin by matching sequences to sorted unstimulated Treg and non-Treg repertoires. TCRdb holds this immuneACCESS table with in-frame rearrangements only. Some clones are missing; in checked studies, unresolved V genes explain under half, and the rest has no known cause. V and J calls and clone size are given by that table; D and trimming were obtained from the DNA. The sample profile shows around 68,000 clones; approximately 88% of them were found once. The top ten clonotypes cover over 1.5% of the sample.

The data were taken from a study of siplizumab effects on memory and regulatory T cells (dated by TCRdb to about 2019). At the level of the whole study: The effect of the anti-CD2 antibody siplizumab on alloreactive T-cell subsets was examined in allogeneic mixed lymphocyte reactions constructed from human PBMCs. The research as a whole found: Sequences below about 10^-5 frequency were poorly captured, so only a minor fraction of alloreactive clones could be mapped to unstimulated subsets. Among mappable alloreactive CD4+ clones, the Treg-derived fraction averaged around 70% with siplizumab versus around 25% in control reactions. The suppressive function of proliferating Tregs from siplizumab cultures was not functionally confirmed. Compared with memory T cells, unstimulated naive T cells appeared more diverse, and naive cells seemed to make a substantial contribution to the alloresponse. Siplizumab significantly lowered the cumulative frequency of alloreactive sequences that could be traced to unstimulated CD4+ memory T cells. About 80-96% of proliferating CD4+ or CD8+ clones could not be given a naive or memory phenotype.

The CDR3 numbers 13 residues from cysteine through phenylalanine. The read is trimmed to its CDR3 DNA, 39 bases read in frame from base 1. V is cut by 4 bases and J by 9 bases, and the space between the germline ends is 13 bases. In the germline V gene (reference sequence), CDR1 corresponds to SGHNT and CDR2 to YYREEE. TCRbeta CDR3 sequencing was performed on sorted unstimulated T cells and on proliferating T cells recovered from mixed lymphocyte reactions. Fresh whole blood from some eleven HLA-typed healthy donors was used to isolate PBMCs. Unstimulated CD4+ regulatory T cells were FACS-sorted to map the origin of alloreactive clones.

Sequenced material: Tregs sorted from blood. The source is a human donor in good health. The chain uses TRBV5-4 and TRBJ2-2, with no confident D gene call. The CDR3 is CASSKQRSWELFF. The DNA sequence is TGTGCCAGCAGCAAACAAAGGTCCTGGGAGCTGTTTTTT.